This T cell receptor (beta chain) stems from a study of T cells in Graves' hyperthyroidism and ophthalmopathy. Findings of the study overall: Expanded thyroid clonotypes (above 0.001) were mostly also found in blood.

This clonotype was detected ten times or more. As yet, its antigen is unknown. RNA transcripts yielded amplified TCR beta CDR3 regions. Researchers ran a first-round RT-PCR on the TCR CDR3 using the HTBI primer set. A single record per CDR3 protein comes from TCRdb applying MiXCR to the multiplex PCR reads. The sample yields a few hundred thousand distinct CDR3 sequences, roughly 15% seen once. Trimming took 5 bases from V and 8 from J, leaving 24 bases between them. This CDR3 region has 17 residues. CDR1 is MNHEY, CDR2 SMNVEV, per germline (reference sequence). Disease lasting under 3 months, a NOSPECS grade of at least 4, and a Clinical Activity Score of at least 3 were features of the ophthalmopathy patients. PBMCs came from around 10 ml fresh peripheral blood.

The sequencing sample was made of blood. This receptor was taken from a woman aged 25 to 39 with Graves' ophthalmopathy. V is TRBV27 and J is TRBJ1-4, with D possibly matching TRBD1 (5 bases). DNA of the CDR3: TGTGCCAGCAGTCCCGCCCCGTCAGGGTGGATAGTAGAAAAACTGTTTTTT. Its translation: CASSPAPSGWIVEKLFF.